One sample yielded the 21 T cell receptor beta chains listed below, sequenced in a study of blood T cell repertoires in COVID-19. Sequenced by immunoSEQ multiplex PCR; TCRdb stores in-frame clones only, minus some. The sample holds about 240,000 clones, roughly 89% seen once. The sequencing input was PBMCs or T cells enriched from blood (not recorded which). The receptors stem from a woman younger than 45 who had recovered from COVID-19.

The chain uses TRBV19 and TRBJ1-1, with a weak D call TRBD1 (5 bases). Trimming cost V 3 bases and J 8 bases, with 13 bases left between them. Germline V CDR1 and CDR2: LNHDA, SQIVND (reference sequence). The CDR3 is 13 residues long. The CDR3: CASSIRGREEAFF. In DNA, the CDR3 is TGTGCCAGTAGTATCCGGGGGAGGGAGGAAGCTTTCTTT.

CDR3 coding DNA: TGTGCCAGCAGCTTAATTCGCGGGAATGGTCCAGATACGCAGTATTTT. Its translation is CASSLIRGNGPDTQYF. The chain joins TRBV11-2 to TRBJ2-3, with D possibly TRBD2 on 6 matching bases. Germline V gene lookup returns CDR1 SGHAT and CDR2 FQNNGV. Between the trimmed V and J ends, which lost 2 bases and 4 bases, there was a span of 16 bases. The CDR3 contains 16 residues.

A single count supports this clone. The chain joins TRBV4-3 to TRBJ1-2; no firm D call. CDR1 and CDR2 from the germline V gene are LGHNA and YSLEER. V lost 0 bases and J lost 4, with 6 bases in between. The CDR3 loop spans 13 amino acids. The CDR3 bases are TGCGCCAGCAGCCAAGATGCCAGCTATGGCTACACCTTC. As protein: CASSQDASYGYTF.

The chain uses TRBV4-1 and TRBJ2-7; no firm D call. The ends were cut back, 0 bases at V and 0 bases at J, with 15 bases in the middle. There are 17 residues in the CDR3. Germline loops: CDR1 MGHRA, CDR2 YSYEKL. The CDR3 sequence is CASSQDIRPLGSYEQYF. The CDR3 DNA reads TGCGCCAGCAGCCAAGATATCAGGCCTCTGGGCTCCTACGAGCAGTACTTC.

The rearrangement links TRBV6-2 or TRBV6-3 to TRBJ2-7; D is unclear. V was cut by 0 bases and J by 1 base, with 13 bases left in between. In germline, CDR1 is MNHEY, CDR2 SVGEGT. CDR3 length: 16 residues. The CDR3 region is CASSYSPAVASYEQYF. The CDR3 DNA reads as TGTGCCAGCAGTTACTCGCCGGCGGTTGCTTCCTACGAGCAGTACTTC.

The chain uses TRBV5-8 and TRBJ1-4; 8 bases fit TRBD1. Germline lookup yields CDR1 SGHTS and CDR2 YDEGEE. The CDR3 has 15 amino acids. V lost 0 bases to trimming and J lost 5 bases; unmatched junction nucleotides: 3. The CDR3 bases are TGTGCCAGCAGCTTGGGGGGACAGGAAAATGAAAAACTGTTTTTT. It yields the protein CASSLGGQENEKLFF. The whole variable domain, remainder taken from reference TRBV5-8 and TRBJ1-4, is EAGVTQSPTHLIKTRGQQATLRCSPISGHTSVYWYQQALGLGLQFLLWYDEGEERNRGNFPPRFSGRQFPNYSSELNVNALELEDSALYLCASSLGGQENEKLFFGSGTQLSVL.

There are a few counts of this clone. The V gene is TRBV5-4, the J gene TRBJ2-4; 11 positions match TRBD2. Germline-derived CDR1 and CDR2 are SGHNT and YYREEE (reference sequence). With 4 bases clipped from V and 0 bases from J, the junction kept 3 bases outside the gene matches. The CDR3 loop spans 16 amino acids. The CDR3 spells CASSQLAGAAKNIQYF. CDR3 in DNA: TGTGCCAGCAGCCAACTAGCGGGAGCAGCCAAAAACATTCAGTACTTC.

J is TRBJ2-1 and V is TRBV29-1; TRBD2 matches 7 bases. The CDR3 runs to 17 residues. J was trimmed by 0 bases and V by 3 bases; bases with no gene match: 11. Looked up from germline, CDR1 is SQVTM and CDR2 is ANQGSEA. In DNA, the CDR3 is TGCAGCGTTGACAGCTACGACGGCGGGAGCTCCTACAATGAGCAGTTCTTC. Protein: CSVDSYDGGSSYNEQFF.

The CDR3 sequence is CASSWGQGARTEAFF. The CDR3 region has the DNA TGCGCCAGCAGCTGGGGACAGGGGGCGAGGACTGAAGCTTTCTTT. The V and J genes are TRBV5-1 and TRBJ1-1; 12 positions agree with TRBD1. CDR3 length: 15 amino acids. Trimming cost V 3 bases and J 5 bases; bases outside gene matches: 5. Germline CDR1 is SGHRS and CDR2 is YFSETQ. Full variable domain (missing parts from reference TRBV5-1 and TRBJ1-1): KAGVTQTPRYLIKTRGQQVTLSCSPISGHRSVSWYQQTPGQGLQFLFEYFSETQRNKGNFPGRFSGRQFSNSRSEMNVSTLELGDSALYLCASSWGQGARTEAFFGQGTRLTVV.

CDR3 DNA sequence: TGCGCCAGCACCCCAGGGGGCAATCAGCCCCAGCATTTT. This encodes CASTPGGNQPQHF. The V gene is TRBV10-2, the J gene TRBJ1-5; maybe TRBD1 (6 bases). CDR1 is WSHSY, CDR2 SAAADI, per germline. The CDR3 loop spans 13 amino acids. V lost 7 bases and J lost 2, with 9 bases in between.

There are a few counts of this clone. The V and J genes are TRBV3-1 (or the pseudogene TRBV3-2) and TRBJ2-1; 7 bases line up with TRBD2. Per the germline V gene, CDR1 is LGHDT and CDR2 is YNNKEL (reference sequence). This CDR3 has 15 amino acids. With V trimmed by 4 bases and J by 2 bases, 5 bases remained unmatched. This CDR3 is CASSPSGKTYNEQFF. The CDR3 DNA reads TGTGCCAGCAGCCCTAGCGGAAAAACCTACAATGAGCAGTTCTTC.

The chain carries TRBV7-3 and TRBJ2-5, with 7 bases identical to TRBD1. J was trimmed by 3 bases and V by 3 bases; bases with no gene match: 1. The germline V gene encodes CDR1 SGHTA and CDR2 FQGTGA. There are 13 residues in the CDR3. The chain's CDR3 is CASSLGTEETQYF. For the CDR3, the DNA is TGTGCCAGCAGCTTGGGGACAGAAGAGACCCAGTACTTC.

CDR3 sequence (DNA): TGCGCCAGCAGCTTGGTACGGGAGGGTAGGAATGAGCAGTTCTTC. Translating it yields CASSLVREGRNEQFF. V usage is TRBV5-1 and J usage is TRBJ2-1, with 8 nucleotides matching TRBD2. V lost 0 bases and J lost 7; bases outside the gene matches: 6. This CDR3 has 15 amino acids. Germline V lookup: CDR1 SGHRS, CDR2 YFSETQ. Full variable domain (rest looked up from reference TRBV5-1 and TRBJ2-1): KAGVTQTPRYLIKTRGQQVTLSCSPISGHRSVSWYQQTPGQGLQFLFEYFSETQRNKGNFPGRFSGRQFSNSRSEMNVSTLELGDSALYLCASSLVREGRNEQFFGPGTRLTVL.

The chain uses TRBV20-1 and TRBJ1-1; D remains ambiguous. The CDR3 runs 12 residues. Per germline, CDR1 DFQATT and CDR2 SNEGSKA (reference sequence). Trimming shortened V by 3 bases and J by 1 base, and 6 bases separated the two germline ends. CDR3 amino acids: CSASVENTEAFF. CDR3 DNA sequence: TGCAGTGCTAGTGTAGAGAACACTGAAGCTTTCTTT.

J is TRBJ2-3 and V is TRBV5-1, with D uncertain. Germline loops: CDR1 SGHRS, CDR2 YFSETQ. V gave up 4 bases and J gave up 5 bases, with 8 bases separating them. This CDR3 comprises 12 residues. In DNA, the CDR3 is TGCGCCAGCAGCAGATCCAGAGATACGCAGTATTTT. Amino acid sequence: CASSRSRDTQYF.

CDR3 loop: CSVEDTYSYEQYF. The DNA of the CDR3 is TGCAGCGTTGAGGACACCTACTCCTACGAGCAGTACTTC. This chain joins TRBV29-1 and TRBJ2-7; possibly TRBD1 for D (5 bases). This CDR3 is built from 13 residues. V was clipped by 3 bases and J by 0 bases, with 9 bases between them. The V gene's germline CDR1 is SQVTM and CDR2 ANQGSEA.

This chain uses TRBV30 with TRBJ1-3, with a weak D call TRBD1 (5 bases). This CDR3 has 15 residues. CDR1 and CDR2 from the germline V gene are GTSNPN and SVGIG (reference sequence). V was pared by 2 bases and J by 9 bases, with 20 bases between. As DNA, the CDR3 is TGTGCCTGGAGTCCCCCAGGGTCCCTTCGGTCCACCATATATTTT. The encoded protein is CAWSPPGSLRSTIYF.

V gene TRBV28 combines with J gene TRBJ1-2, with 9 bases matching TRBD1. V was clipped by 5 bases and J by 8 bases; unmatched bases: 6. Germline CDR1 MDHEN, CDR2 SYDVKM. The CDR3 has 13 amino acids. The CDR3 DNA is TGTGCCAGCAGTGAACAGGGGGCAAGGGGCTACACCTTC. Amino acids: CASSEQGARGYTF.

The chain recombines TRBV7-9 with TRBJ1-1; maybe TRBD1 (5 bases). Germline V CDR1 and CDR2: SEHNR, FQNEAQ (reference sequence). V gave up 6 bases and J gave up 1 base, with 15 bases separating them. CDR3 length: 15 amino acids. The CDR3 nucleotides read TGTGCCAGCAGACCCAGGGTATTTTGGAACACTGAAGCTTTCTTT. This translates into CASRPRVFWNTEAFF.

CDR3 sequence: CASSPIYNSPLHF. Written as DNA, the CDR3 is TGTGCCAGCAGTCCCATCTATAATTCACCCCTCCACTTT. The chain recombines TRBV28 with TRBJ1-6; D gene ambiguous. Trimming took off 5 bases at V and 3 bases at J, with 5 bases between the two ends. Germline V lookup: CDR1 MDHEN, CDR2 SYDVKM. This CDR3 contains 13 residues.

V usage is TRBV13 and J usage is TRBJ1-4, with TRBD1 as a possible D gene (5 bases). Trimming removed 0 bases at V and 8 bases at J, with 13 bases between. The germline CDR1 and CDR2 sequences are PRHDT and FYEKMQ (reference sequence). This CDR3 has 15 residues. The chain's CDR3 is CASSLGTAGREKLFF. The CDR3 region has the DNA TGTGCCAGCAGCTTAGGGACAGCCGGACGGGAAAAACTGTTTTTT.